These 27 T cell receptor beta chains share one sample of origin, sequenced in a study of T-cell reconstitution after alpha-beta-depleted transplantation in children. The library targeted TCRbeta and was prepared with unique molecular identifiers. TCRdb reanalysed the PCR reads using MiXCR and keeps one entry per CDR3 protein. The sample consists of 450,000 to 600,000 distinct CDR3 sequences, roughly a tenth of them appearing once. This sample comprised PBMCs, obtained before TCRalphabeta/CD19-depleted stem cell transplant. The receptors shown here come from a child aged 2 to 10 with inherited bone marrow failure, due to receive a stem cell transplant.

On this clonotype itself: Given a much more abundant clone one base away, this may be a read error. V usage is TRBV9 and J usage is TRBJ2-1; TRBD2 aligns across 10 bases. Germline loops: CDR1 SGDLS, CDR2 YYNGEE. The CDR3 runs to 16 residues. The CDR3 sequence: CASSVVGSGRYNEQIF. In nucleotides, the CDR3 is TGTGCCAGCAGCGTAGTGGGTAGCGGGAGGTACAATGAGCAGATCTTC.

Comment on this clonotype: This may arise from a read error, as a much more abundant clone is one base away. The chain couples TRBV29-1 to TRBJ2-1; 7 bases map to TRBD2. Looked up from germline, CDR1 is SQVTM and CDR2 is ANQGSEA. The trim removed 2 bases at V and 2 bases at J, leaving 3 bases unmatched. The CDR3 has 14 residues. The CDR3 bases are TGCAGCGTTGAAAGAAGCGGGACCTACAATGAGCAGTTCTTC. It specifies CSVERSGTYNEQFF.

V is TRBV20-1 and J is TRBJ2-6; 8 bases are shared with TRBD1. Germline assignment: CDR1 DFQATT and CDR2 SNEGSKA (reference sequence). Unmatched junction bases numbered 10, after V lost 4 bases and J lost 2 bases. CDR3 length: 17 amino acids. CDR3 in amino acids: CSAILGTGPAGANVLTF. CDR3 bases: TGCAGTGCTATTTTGGGGACAGGTCCGGCTGGGGCCAACGTCCTGACTTTC.

This clonotype was detected ten times or more. The chain uses TRBV28 and TRBJ2-1; 11 bases map to TRBD2. The CDR3 length is 16 residues. Looked up from germline, CDR1 is MDHEN and CDR2 is SYDVKM. Unmatched junction bases numbered 14, after V lost 6 bases and J lost 10 bases. CDR3 protein: CASRQSISGRAGEQFF. CDR3 nucleotides: TGTGCCAGCAGACAATCAATTAGCGGGAGGGCAGGGGAGCAGTTCTTC.

This clonotype has ten or more counts. The V and J genes are TRBV3-1 and TRBJ2-3; D is perhaps TRBD2 (5 bases). This CDR3 spans 15 amino acids. With 5 bases removed from V and 1 base from J, the gap between germline ends came to 13 bases. In germline, CDR1 is LGHDT, CDR2 YNNKEL (reference sequence). The CDR3 here is CASSGGLWGTDTQYF. DNA for the CDR3: TGTGCCAGCAGCGGAGGACTTTGGGGCACAGATACGCAGTATTTT.

This clonotype came up many times. The CDR3 coding sequence is TGTGCCAGCAGCCCGCGACAGGGGATTATGAACTATGGCTACACCTTC. This sequence encodes CASSPRQGIMNYGYTF. This rearrangement joins TRBV7-9 to TRBJ1-2; TRBD1 agrees at 8 bases. V was clipped by 5 bases and J by 2 bases; unmatched bases: 10. From germline, CDR1 is SEHNR and CDR2 FQNEAQ (reference sequence). This CDR3 spans 16 amino acids.

This clonotype was found a few times. The rearrangement uses TRBV27 and TRBJ2-1, with D possibly being TRBD1 (5 bases). V shed 4 bases and J shed 0 bases, with 10 bases lying between them. The CDR3 totals 15 residues. In germline, CDR1 is MNHEY, CDR2 SMNVEV (reference sequence). CDR3 bases: TGTGCCAGCAGTTCGCAGGGTCACTCCTACAATGAGCAGTTCTTC. The encoded protein is CASSSQGHSYNEQFF.

This clonotype was seen repeatedly, ten times or more. The chain joins TRBV27 to TRBJ1-4; no definite D call. The CDR3 consists of 13 residues. Trimming stripped 3 bases from V and 6 bases from J, with 8 bases between. The V gene's germline CDR1 is MNHEY and CDR2 SMNVEV (reference sequence). The CDR3 loop reads CASSFQVDEKLFF. As DNA, the CDR3 is TGTGCCAGCAGTTTTCAAGTAGATGAAAAACTGTTTTTT. Variable domain in full (rest from reference TRBV27 and TRBJ1-4): EAQVTQNPRYLITVTGKKLTVTCSQNMNHEYMSWYRQDPGLGLRQIYYSMNVEVTDKGDVPEGYKVSRKEKRNFPLILESPSPNQTSLYFCASSFQVDEKLFFGSGTQLSVL.

At least ten counts were recorded for this clonotype. This chain uses TRBV4-3 with TRBJ2-4, with D perhaps matching TRBD2 (5 bases). Germline lookup yields CDR1 LGHNA and CDR2 YSLEER. The length of the CDR3 is 19 residues. V was pared by 1 base and J by 8 bases, with 27 bases between. The CDR3 sequence: CASSQALPSSGPLSDIQYF. CDR3 sequence (DNA): TGCGCCAGCAGCCAAGCTCTACCTTCAAGCGGCCCTCTTTCGGACATTCAGTACTTC.

This clonotype turned up a few times. The chain has TRBV12-3 or TRBV12-4 and TRBJ2-7, with 11 nucleotides matching TRBD2. The V segment lost 9 bases and the J segment 3 bases; nucleotides outside the gene matches: 1. CDR3 length equals 12 residues. CDR3 in DNA: TGTGCCAGTGGGACTAGCGGCTACGAGCAGTACTTC. Its translation is CASGTSGYEQYF.

This clonotype came up many times. The CDR3 DNA reads TGTGCCAGCAGTTCTAAGCCGGGACTAGCGGGAGGTAACCGCAATGAGCAGTTCTTC. It specifies CASSSKPGLAGGNRNEQFF. The chain carries TRBV6-5 and TRBJ2-1; TRBD2 aligns across 15 bases. J lost 6 bases, V lost 4 bases, and 13 bases had no gene match. Germline CDR1 and CDR2: MNHEY and SVGAGI. The length of the CDR3 is 19 residues.

This clonotype occurred many times. The chain combines TRBV5-8 with TRBJ1-5; unclear D gene. Between the trimmed V and J ends, which lost 1 base and 1 base, there was a span of 9 bases. This CDR3 spans 15 amino acids. CDR1 and CDR2 (germline): SGHTS, YDEGEE. For the CDR3, the DNA is TGTGCCAGCAGCTTGTGGCAGCTGAGCAATCAGCCCCAGCATTTT. It codes for CASSLWQLSNQPQHF.

This clonotype was seen many times. This sequence joins TRBV15 and TRBJ2-5; D is ambiguous. The CDR3 loop spans 13 amino acids. Germline CDR1 and CDR2: LNHNV and YYDKDF (reference sequence). V shed 3 bases and J shed 2 bases, with 7 bases lying between them. CDR3 protein: CATSSVQQETQYF. In DNA, the CDR3 is TGTGCCACCAGCAGCGTCCAGCAAGAGACCCAGTACTTC.

This clonotype was seen at least ten times. This sequence joins TRBV27 and TRBJ2-3, with D possibly being TRBD2 (6 bases). Germline CDR1 reads MNHEY; CDR2 reads SMNVEV (reference sequence). With 4 bases removed from V and 7 bases from J, the gap between germline ends came to 30 bases. The CDR3 loop spans 19 amino acids. This CDR3 is CASSSDLRGSGPLHYTQYF. CDR3 DNA sequence: TGTGCCAGCAGTTCCGACCTCCGTGGGAGCGGGCCACTCCATTATACGCAGTATTTT.

In its sample, this clonotype was seen many times. The chain carries TRBV5-1 and TRBJ2-2, with a tentative D call TRBD1 (6 bases). V gave up 3 bases and J gave up 0 bases, with 9 bases separating them. The CDR3 length is 15 residues. Germline CDR1 reads SGHRS; CDR2 reads YFSETQ. CDR3 sequence (DNA): TGCGCCAGCAGCTGGGGGACATCGAACACCGGGGAGCTGTTTTTT. Translated, it gives CASSWGTSNTGELFF.

This clonotype showed up just a few times. The chain uses TRBV10-3 and TRBJ2-1; D is undetermined. Germline assignment: CDR1 ENHRY and CDR2 SYGVKD. CDR3 length equals 12 residues. V lost 3 bases, J lost 7 bases, and 7 bases lay in between. The CDR3 region is CAISDFGNEQFF. CDR3 nucleotide sequence: TGTGCCATCAGTGATTTTGGGAATGAGCAGTTCTTC.

The sample holds a few counts of this clonotype. The chain links TRBV19 to TRBJ1-1, with D tentatively TRBD1 (6 bases). Germline assignment: CDR1 LNHDA and CDR2 SQIVND (reference sequence). The CDR3 covers 16 residues. Trimming cost V 1 base and J 3 bases, with 15 bases left between them. The CDR3 loop reads CASSIGLRTDHTEAFF. The CDR3 DNA reads as TGTGCCAGTAGTATAGGTCTTCGGACAGACCACACTGAAGCTTTCTTT.

A remark on this clonotype: A much more abundant neighbour one base away suggests this may be a read error. The chain couples TRBV7-9 to TRBJ1-2; no firm D call. From germline, CDR1 is SEHNR and CDR2 FQNEAQ (reference sequence). The CDR3 totals 14 residues. The CDR3 sequence: CASSLSLSSHGCTF. CDR3 in DNA: TGTGCCAGCAGCTTATCCCTGAGCTCCCATGGCTGCACCTTC.

The chain joins TRBV6-5 to TRBJ1-2; D uncertain. There are 14 residues in the CDR3. Trimming cost V 4 bases and J 8 bases, with 17 bases left between them. Germline V gene sequence: CDR1 MNHEY, CDR2 SVGAGI. The CDR3 DNA reads as TGTGCCAGCAGTTCCCCACCGGGAGATGCGGGCTACACCTTC. Translated, it gives CASSSPPGDAGYTF.

This clonotype occurred once. This rearrangement joins TRBV28 to TRBJ1-5; TRBD1 is a possible D gene (5 bases). The CDR3 sequence is 18 residues long. Germline V gene sequence: CDR1 MDHEN, CDR2 SYDVKM. V was trimmed by 3 bases and J by 0 bases, leaving 18 bases between them. The CDR3 protein is CASSLGHLSLYSNQPQHF. The DNA of the CDR3 is TGTGCCAGCAGTTTGGGGCACTTATCCCTCTATAGCAATCAGCCCCAGCATTTT. Looking up the rest from reference TRBV28 and TRBJ1-5 gives the full variable domain: DVKVTQSSRYLVKRTGEKVFLECVQDMDHENMFWYRQDPGLGLRLIYFSYDVKMKEKGDIPEGYSVSREKKERFSLILESASTNQTSMYLCASSLGHLSLYSNQPQHFGDGTRLSIL.

This clonotype was recorded at least ten times. V gene TRBV5-6 combines with J gene TRBJ2-7; weak D call: TRBD2 (6 bases). The V end was cut by 4 bases, the J end by 0 bases, with 20 bases between. Germline CDR1 SGHDT, CDR2 YYEEEE. This CDR3 is 17 amino acids long. CDR3 in DNA: TGTGCCAGCAGCCCCACCGCGGGGTCCTTAAGCTCCTACGAGCAGTACTTC. Its translation: CASSPTAGSLSSYEQYF. Complete variable domain (other parts from reference TRBV5-6 and TRBJ2-7): DAGVTQSPTHLIKTRGQQVTLRCSPKSGHDTVSWYQQALGQGPQFIFQYYEEEERQRGNFPDRFSGHQFPNYSSELNVNALLLGDSALYLCASSPTAGSLSSYEQYFGPGTRLTVT.

About this clonotype itself: Being one base from a much bigger clone, this may be a read error. J is TRBJ1-5 and V is TRBV4-3; D ambiguous. The germline gives CDR1 LGHNA, CDR2 YSLEER. The CDR3 is 15 amino acids. The CDR3 nucleotides read TGCACCAGCAGCCAAGAATATAATTTCAATCAGCCCCAGCATTTT. Translating it yields CTSSQEYNFNQPQHF.

The CDR3 DNA is TGTGCCAGCATTGCAAGGGACAGGGGCCCCTACGAGCAGTACTTC. Translated, it gives CASIARDRGPYEQYF. The gene calls are TRBV2 and TRBJ2-7; 10 positions match TRBD1. This CDR3 has 15 amino acids. The trim removed 7 bases at V and 2 bases at J, leaving 8 bases unmatched. CDR1 SNHLY and CDR2 FYNNEI come from the germline V gene.

This clonotype was seen repeatedly, ten times or more. The rearrangement uses TRBV7-2 and TRBJ2-7, with TRBD1 identical over 8 bases. The CDR3 spans 14 residues. The germline CDR1 and CDR2 sequences are SGHTA and FQGNSA. V dropped 5 bases and J dropped 3; count of bases not matched to a gene: 6. CDR3 amino acids: CASSRPGTGYEQYF. The DNA for the CDR3 is TGTGCCAGCAGCCGCCCCGGGACAGGCTACGAGCAGTACTTC. Looking up the rest from reference TRBV7-2 and TRBJ2-7 gives the full variable domain: GAGVSQSPSNKVTEKGKDVELRCDPISGHTALYWYRQSLGQGLEFLIYFQGNSAPDKSGLPSDRFSAERTGGSVSTLTIQRTQQEDSAVYLCASSRPGTGYEQYFGPGTRLTVT.

This clonotype was recorded a few times. The chain is built from TRBV12-3 or TRBV12-4 and TRBJ2-1, with 7 bases fitting TRBD2. There are 17 residues in the CDR3. The V and J ends lost 6 bases and 6 bases, in that order; junction bases with no gene match: 17. CDR3 residues: CASRGRWGAGASNEQFF. The CDR3 DNA reads as TGTGCCAGCAGGGGGAGGTGGGGCGCGGGAGCCTCCAATGAGCAGTTCTTC.

This clonotype has a count of ten or more. The genes are TRBV4-3 and TRBJ1-4; the D gene is possibly TRBD1 (5 bases). Germline lookup yields CDR1 LGHNA and CDR2 YSLEER. Trimming pared 6 bases from V and 2 bases from J, leaving 10 bases between. This CDR3 has 14 amino acids. CDR3 DNA: TGCGCCAGCAGTCCCGACAGTACTAATGAAAAACTGTTTTTT. Its translation: CASSPDSTNEKLFF.

This clonotype was observed many times. The chain links TRBV7-9 to TRBJ2-7; D is perhaps TRBD1 (6 bases). Looked up from germline, CDR1 is SEHNR and CDR2 is FQNEAQ (reference sequence). This CDR3 contains 12 residues. V was clipped by 7 bases and J by 3 bases, with 10 bases between them. The CDR3 is CASTRQDYEQYF. CDR3 nucleotides: TGTGCCAGCACCCGACAGGACTACGAGCAGTACTTC.